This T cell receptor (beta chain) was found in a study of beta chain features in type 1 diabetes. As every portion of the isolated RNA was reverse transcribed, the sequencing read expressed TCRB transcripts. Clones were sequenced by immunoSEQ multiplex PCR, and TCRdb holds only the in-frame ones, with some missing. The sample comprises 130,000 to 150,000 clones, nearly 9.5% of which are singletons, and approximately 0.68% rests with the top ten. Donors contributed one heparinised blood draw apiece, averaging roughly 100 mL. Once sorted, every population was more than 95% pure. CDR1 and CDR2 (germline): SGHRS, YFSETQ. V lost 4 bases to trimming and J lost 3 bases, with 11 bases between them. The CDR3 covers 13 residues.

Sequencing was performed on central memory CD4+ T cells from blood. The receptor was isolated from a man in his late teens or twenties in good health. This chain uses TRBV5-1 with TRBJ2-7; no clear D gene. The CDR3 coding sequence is TGCGCCAGCAGCATAGAGGTTGGCTACGAGCAGTACTTC. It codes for CASSIEVGYEQYF.